The 17 T cell receptor beta chains listed next were all sequenced from one sample in a study of T cells in Graves' hyperthyroidism and ophthalmopathy. RNA transcripts yielded amplified TCR beta CDR3 regions. Researchers ran a first-round RT-PCR on the TCR CDR3 using the HTBI primer set. One entry per CDR3 protein results from TCRdb running MiXCR on the multiplex PCR reads. The sample yields around 300,000 distinct CDR3 sequences, about an eighth seen once. Sequencing used blood. The receptors were gathered from a woman aged 25-40 years with Graves' hyperthyroidism that later progressed to Graves' ophthalmopathy.

This clonotype has at least ten counts. The chain couples TRBV7-9 to TRBJ2-7, with TRBD2 matching over 10 bases. Germline V gene lookup returns CDR1 SEHNR and CDR2 FQNEAQ (reference sequence). The CDR3 is made up of 15 amino acids. The ends lost 0 bases at V and 6 bases at J; junction bases unmatched: 5. The CDR3 is CASSLALAGDAEQYF. The DNA for the CDR3 is TGTGCCAGCAGCTTAGCCCTAGCGGGAGATGCCGAGCAGTACTTC.

This clonotype was seen at least ten times. The V gene is TRBV7-3, the J gene TRBJ1-1, with D hard to call. The CDR3 totals 12 residues. V lost 4 bases, J lost 2 bases, and 5 bases lay in between. CDR1 is SGHTA and CDR2 is FQGTGA in the germline V gene. CDR3 DNA sequence: TGTGCCAGCAGCTCCCAAAACACTGAAGCTTTCTTT. Residues: CASSSQNTEAFF.

In this sample, this clonotype turned up many times. The chain combines TRBV5-5 with TRBJ1-1; D perhaps matches TRBD1 (5 bases). The germline V gene encodes CDR1 SGHKS and CDR2 YYEKEE (reference sequence). There are 17 residues in the CDR3. The V end lost 3 bases, the J end lost 1 base, and 19 bases lay between the germline ends. In DNA, the CDR3 is TGTGCCAGCAGCTCGAAAGACCCCAGGGACCCGAACACTGAAGCTTTCTTT. It yields the protein CASSSKDPRDPNTEAFF.

This clonotype has just a few counts. The J gene is TRBJ1-2, the V gene TRBV5-4, with 9 bases aligning to TRBD1. The germline V gene has CDR1 SGHNT and CDR2 YYREEE (reference sequence). With V trimmed by 4 bases and J by 8 bases, 9 bases remained unmatched. CDR3 length equals 14 residues. CDR3 in DNA: TGTGCCAGCAGCCGTCCCGGGACAGGGTTAGGCTACACCTTC. Amino acid sequence: CASSRPGTGLGYTF.

This clonotype was observed at least ten times. The rearrangement joins TRBV30 to TRBJ1-2; D gene ambiguous. The CDR3 covers 12 residues. Trimming pared 1 base from V and 8 bases from J, leaving 11 bases between. The V gene's germline CDR1 is GTSNPN and CDR2 SVGIG (reference sequence). The CDR3 spells CAWSGGVGGYTF. CDR3 DNA sequence: TGTGCCTGGAGTGGCGGGGTAGGGGGCTACACCTTC. Together with reference TRBV30 and TRBJ1-2, the CDR3 gives the full variable domain: SQTIHQWPATLVQPVGSPLSLECTVEGTSNPNLYWYRQAAGRGLQLLFYSVGIGQISSEVPQNLSASRPQDRQFILSSKKLLLSDSGFYLCAWSGGVGGYTFGSGTRLTVV.

This clonotype was counted ten times or more. The chain employs TRBV27 and TRBJ2-7; 8 bases match TRBD1. The CDR3 is 17 amino acids. CDR1 MNHEY and CDR2 SMNVEV come from the germline V gene (reference sequence). The V segment lost 0 bases and the J segment 0 bases; nucleotides outside the gene matches: 7. This CDR3 is CASSLSYFTGGSYEQYF. The CDR3, as DNA: TGTGCCAGCAGTTTATCCTACTTTACAGGGGGCTCCTACGAGCAGTACTTC.

This clonotype came up a few times. The chain uses TRBV5-1 and TRBJ1-4; 12 bases fit TRBD1. This CDR3 is built from 14 residues. V shed 4 bases and J 8 bases; nucleotides not matched to a gene: 3. Germline CDR1 and CDR2: SGHRS and YFSETQ. The CDR3 region has the DNA TGCGCCAGCAGCCCGGGACAGGGGGCGGAAAAACTGTTTTTT. This gives the protein CASSPGQGAEKLFF.

The sample holds many counts of this clonotype. This chain uses TRBV4-1 with TRBJ2-7; D gene ambiguous. The CDR3 runs to 15 residues. The V gene's germline CDR1 is MGHRA and CDR2 YSYEKL. Trimming removed 0 bases at V and 5 bases at J, with 14 bases between. In DNA form, the CDR3 reads TGCGCCAGCAGCCAAGATCGAGCATTGGGTGACGAGCAGTACTTC. Amino acid sequence: CASSQDRALGDEQYF.

This chain links TRBV4-2 with TRBJ2-4, with 9 bases lining up with TRBD1. Trimming removed 0 bases from V and 0 bases from J; junction bases left unmatched: 9. The CDR3 runs 19 residues. In germline, CDR1 is LGHNA, CDR2 YNFKEQ. CDR3 residues: CASSQELDRGYLAKNIQYF. The CDR3 DNA is TGTGCCAGCAGCCAAGAGCTGGACAGGGGTTATCTAGCCAAAAACATTCAGTACTTC.

Remarks on this clonotype: Being one base from a much bigger clone, this may be a read error. The chain joins TRBV12-3 or TRBV12-4 to TRBJ2-5; 9 bases map to TRBD1. The length of the CDR3 is 15 residues. DNA of the CDR3: TGTGCCGGCAGTTTCTTGACAGGGGGAGGGAAGACCCAGTACTTC. It encodes CAGSFLTGGGKTQYF.

This clonotype was detected many times. The V call is TRBV20-1, the J call TRBJ2-7, with D tentatively TRBD2 (6 bases). This CDR3 has 15 amino acids. The V and J ends lost 3 bases and 4 bases respectively, with 19 bases between them. The germline V gene encodes CDR1 DFQATT and CDR2 SNEGSKA (reference sequence). The DNA for the CDR3 is TGCAGTGCTAGTCTAGCGCCGAGAGGATTGTACGAGCAGTACTTC. Translated, it gives CSASLAPRGLYEQYF.

This clonotype appeared many times. V and J are TRBV20-1 and TRBJ1-1; the match to TRBD1 covers 9 bases. This CDR3 region has 11 residues. Germline CDR1 and CDR2: DFQATT and SNEGSKA (reference sequence). The CDR3 spells CTTGGFTEAFF. As DNA, the CDR3 is TGCACGACAGGGGGGTTCACTGAAGCTTTCTTT.

Ten or more counts support this clonotype. The chain links TRBV7-3 to TRBJ2-1; maybe TRBD1 (5 bases). V lost 1 base and J lost 5, with 12 bases in between. CDR1 SGHTA and CDR2 FQGTGA come from the germline V gene. The length of the CDR3 is 15 residues. The CDR3 sequence: CASSLRGSGNNEQFF. The CDR3 bases are TGTGCCAGCAGCTTAAGGGGCTCAGGAAACAATGAGCAGTTCTTC.

This clonotype was seen a handful of times. The chain is built from TRBV20-1 and TRBJ2-1; 13 nucleotides line up with TRBD2. The germline CDR1 and CDR2 sequences are DFQATT and SNEGSKA (reference sequence). The CDR3 contains 16 residues. After removal of 5 bases from V and 2 bases from J, the junction contained 6 bases not matched to a gene. CDR3 coding DNA: TGCAGTGCTTCTAAACTAGCGGGAGGGGCCTACAATGAGCAGTTCTTC. Translation gives CSASKLAGGAYNEQFF.

V usage is TRBV7-2 and J usage is TRBJ2-1; TRBD2 agrees at 11 bases. This CDR3 has 17 amino acids. The germline CDR1 and CDR2 sequences are SGHTA and FQGNSA. V shed 4 bases and J 6 bases; nucleotides not matched to a gene: 11. The CDR3 nucleotides read TGTGCCAGCAGCTCGGGACTAGCGGACTGGGCGGGCAATGAGCAGTTCTTC. Translating it yields CASSSGLADWAGNEQFF.

This clonotype was recorded many times. V gene TRBV4-3 combines with J gene TRBJ2-3; tentatively, D is TRBD2 (5 bases). This CDR3 is built from 15 residues. The germline CDR1 and CDR2 sequences are LGHNA and YSLEER. The germline V and J ends were trimmed by 2 bases and 4 bases, with 13 bases remaining between them. In DNA, the CDR3 is TGCGCCAGCAGCCAAATAGCGAAGGGATCAGATACGCAGTATTTT. It codes for CASSQIAKGSDTQYF.

In this sample, this clonotype turned up many times. CDR3: CASRSTGGGQPQHF. The CDR3 DNA is TGTGCCAGCAGATCTACAGGGGGAGGTCAGCCCCAGCATTTT. The rearrangement links TRBV28 to TRBJ1-5; 8 nucleotides match TRBD1. The CDR3 runs to 14 residues. Trimming at V came to 6 bases and at J to 6 bases, leaving 7 bases not matched to a gene. The V gene's germline CDR1 is MDHEN and CDR2 SYDVKM.